This T cell receptor (beta chain) was obtained from a study of blood T cell repertoires in COVID-19. The CDR3 length is 13 residues. Germline V gene sequence: CDR1 SGHTA, CDR2 FQGTGA. With 5 bases removed from V and 6 bases from J, the gap between germline ends came to 11 bases. Exposed volunteers were people who met a COVID-19 case within 2 weeks before study entry. Only in-frame clones appear in the TCRdb table, and some are missing; sequencing was by immunoSEQ multiplex PCR. This repertoire shows roughly 250,000 clones, approximately 83% found once; its top ten account for approximately 3.8%. This sequence was found in a woman between 40 and 50 years old who had been exposed to COVID-19. The sequenced material came from PBMCs or T cells enriched from blood (not recorded which). The gene calls are TRBV7-3 and TRBJ1-5, with a possible D match to TRBD1 (6 bases). Written as DNA, the CDR3 is TGTGCCAGCAGCCTGACAGGATCTCAGCCCCAGCATTTT. Its protein product is CASSLTGSQPQHF.